These 12 T cell receptor beta chains came from one sample sequenced in a study of blood T cell repertoires in COVID-19. TCRdb's copy holds only in-frame clones and misses some; the assay was immunoSEQ multiplex PCR. The sample records under 350,000 clones, around 86% being singletons. What was sequenced was peripheral blood. Every receptor here comes from a human donor in a cohort sampled during active COVID-19.

The chain couples TRBV7-2 to TRBJ2-3, with D possibly matching TRBD1 (6 bases). The V end lost 5 bases, the J end lost 2 bases, and 14 bases lay between the germline ends. The CDR3 length is 15 residues. Germline CDR1 SGHTA, CDR2 FQGNSA. CDR3 region: CASSPGGQYTDTQYF. The CDR3 bases are TGTGCCAGCAGCCCCGGAGGACAGTACACAGATACGCAGTATTTT.

This clone was recorded once. The chain joins TRBV24-1 to TRBJ2-2; 12 bases are a match to TRBD2. With V trimmed by 1 base and J by 8 bases, 4 bases remained unmatched. The CDR3 loop spans 16 amino acids. CDR1 and CDR2 from the germline V gene are KGHDR and SFDVKD. The CDR3 sequence: CATSDFLAGGPGELFF. The CDR3 DNA sequence: TGTGCCACCAGTGATTTCCTAGCGGGAGGGCCTGGGGAGCTGTTTTTT.

This clone was seen a single time. V usage is TRBV19 and J usage is TRBJ2-1; tentatively, D is TRBD2 (6 bases). Trimming removed 8 bases from V and 7 bases from J, with 18 bases in between. Germline V gene data show CDR1 as LNHDA and CDR2 as SQIVND (reference sequence). The CDR3 contains 14 residues. This CDR3 is CASGGMGLLNEQFF. In nucleotides, the CDR3 is TGTGCCAGTGGGGGGATGGGACTCCTTAATGAGCAGTTCTTC.

The gene calls are TRBV27 and TRBJ2-5; D gene ambiguous. Looked up from germline, CDR1 is MNHEY and CDR2 is SMNVEV (reference sequence). The CDR3 has 13 amino acids. V shed 8 bases and J shed 0 bases, with 10 bases lying between them. CDR3 bases: TGTGCCAGCGGCCCACACAACCAAGAGACCCAGTACTTC. Translated: CASGPHNQETQYF.

The chain employs TRBV18 and TRBJ2-2; 8 bases line up with TRBD2. The junction had 10 bases not matched to a gene; V was cut back by 6 bases and J by 7 bases. This CDR3 is built from 15 residues. Germline values: CDR1 KGHSH, CDR2 LQKENI. CDR3 in DNA: TGTGCCAGCTCCGAGCGGGAGCCGGGGAGCGGGGAGCTGTTTTTT. Translated: CASSEREPGSGELFF. The full variable domain, its missing parts supplied by reference TRBV18 and TRBJ2-2, is NAGVMQNPRHLVRRRGQEARLRCSPMKGHSHVYWYRQLPEEGLKFMVYLQKENIIDESGMPKERFSAEFPKEGPSILRIQQVVRGDSAAYFCASSEREPGSGELFFGEGSRLTVL.

The chain carries TRBV5-1 and TRBJ2-3; 8 nucleotides match TRBD2. The CDR3 spans 15 residues. Germline V CDR1 and CDR2: SGHRS, YFSETQ. V lost 3 bases and J lost 1; bases outside the gene matches: 4. The chain's CDR3 is CASSWREVGTDTQYF. For the CDR3, the DNA is TGCGCCAGCAGCTGGCGGGAGGTGGGCACAGATACGCAGTATTTT.

This clone was seen a single time. The chain links TRBV5-1 to TRBJ2-7, with TRBD2 matching 13 bases. The V gene's germline CDR1 is SGHRS and CDR2 YFSETQ. The CDR3 sequence is 16 residues long. V trimming: 7 bases; J trimming: 6 bases; junction bases outside the gene matches: 13. In nucleotides, the CDR3 is TGCGCCAGCGGAAGGACTAGCGGGAGTCTAAGTAGCGAGCAGTACTTC. This gives the protein CASGRTSGSLSSEQYF.

The V gene is TRBV19, the J gene TRBJ1-2, with 7 bases fitting TRBD1. Per the germline V gene, CDR1 is LNHDA and CDR2 is SQIVND (reference sequence). Losses at the gene ends were 5 bases for V and 5 bases for J; bases not matched to a gene: 5. This CDR3 has 13 residues. CDR3 DNA: TGTGCCAGTAGTGCCCGGGACAGATATGGCTACACCTTC. Protein sequence: CASSARDRYGYTF.

V and J are TRBV28 and TRBJ1-2, with no clear D. This CDR3 spans 15 amino acids. Germline CDR1 reads MDHEN; CDR2 reads SYDVKM. Trimming removed 4 bases at V and 9 bases at J, with 21 bases between. CDR3 residues: CASSSASGSAMSYTF. Written as DNA, the CDR3 is TGTGCCAGCAGTTCAGCCTCGGGTTCTGCGATGAGCTACACCTTC.

V is TRBV3-1 (or the pseudogene TRBV3-2) and J is TRBJ1-5, with D tentatively TRBD1 (5 bases). CDR1 is LGHDT and CDR2 is YNNKEL in the germline V gene (reference sequence). V shed 1 base and J shed 6 bases, with 10 bases lying between them. The CDR3 is made up of 14 amino acids. The CDR3 DNA sequence: TGTGCCAGCAGCCAAGGGGGGGTGGGTCAGCCCCAGCATTTT. It translates to CASSQGGVGQPQHF.

V and J are TRBV7-2 and TRBJ2-5; TRBD1 aligns across 9 bases. Germline CDR1 is SGHTA and CDR2 is FQGNSA. V trimming: 3 bases; J trimming: 6 bases; junction bases outside the gene matches: 14. This CDR3 spans 17 amino acids. CDR3 DNA: TGTGCCAGCAGCTTGAGGAGTACGGGACAGGGTGATCAGACCCAGTACTTC. Translated, it gives CASSLRSTGQGDQTQYF.

The chain joins TRBV16 to TRBJ2-2; D remains unclear. Trimming left V 8 bases short and J 2 bases short, with 9 bases between. This CDR3 region has 13 residues. Germline lookup yields CDR1 KGHSY and CDR2 FQNENV. The CDR3 protein is CASGHFNTGELFF. CDR3 coding DNA: TGTGCCAGCGGGCACTTCAACACCGGGGAGCTGTTTTTT.